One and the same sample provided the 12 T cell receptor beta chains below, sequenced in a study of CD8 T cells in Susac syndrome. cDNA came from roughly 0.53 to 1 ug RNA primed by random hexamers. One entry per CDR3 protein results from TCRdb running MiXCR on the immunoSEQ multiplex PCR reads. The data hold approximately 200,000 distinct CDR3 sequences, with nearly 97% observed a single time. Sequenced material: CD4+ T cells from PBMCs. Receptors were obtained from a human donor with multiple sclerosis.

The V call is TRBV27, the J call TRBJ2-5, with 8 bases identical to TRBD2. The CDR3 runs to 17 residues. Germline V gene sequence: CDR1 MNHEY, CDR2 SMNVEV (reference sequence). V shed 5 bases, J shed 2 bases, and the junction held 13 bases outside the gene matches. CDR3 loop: CASSLVGGGISQETQYF. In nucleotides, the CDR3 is TGTGCCAGCAGTCTAGTCGGGGGGGGGATTTCACAAGAGACCCAGTACTTC.

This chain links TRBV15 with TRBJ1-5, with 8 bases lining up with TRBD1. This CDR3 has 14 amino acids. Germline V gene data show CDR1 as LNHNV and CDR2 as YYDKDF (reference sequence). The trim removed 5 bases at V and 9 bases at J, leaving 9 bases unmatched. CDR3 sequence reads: CATSPGQGFTPQHF. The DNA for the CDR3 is TGTGCCACCAGCCCCGGACAGGGTTTCACGCCCCAGCATTTT.

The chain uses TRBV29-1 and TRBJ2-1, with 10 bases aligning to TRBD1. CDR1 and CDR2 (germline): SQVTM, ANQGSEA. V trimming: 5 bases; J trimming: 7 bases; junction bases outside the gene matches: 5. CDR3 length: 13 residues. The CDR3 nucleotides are TGCAGCGTTCAGCCGGGACAGGGGAATGAGCAGTTCTTC. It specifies CSVQPGQGNEQFF.

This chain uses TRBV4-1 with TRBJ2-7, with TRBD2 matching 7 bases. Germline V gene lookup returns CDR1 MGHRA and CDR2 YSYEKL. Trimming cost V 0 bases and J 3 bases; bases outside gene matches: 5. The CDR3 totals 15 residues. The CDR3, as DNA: TGCGCCAGCAGCCAAGAAGGCCGGGGGGACTACGAGCAGTACTTC. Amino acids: CASSQEGRGDYEQYF.

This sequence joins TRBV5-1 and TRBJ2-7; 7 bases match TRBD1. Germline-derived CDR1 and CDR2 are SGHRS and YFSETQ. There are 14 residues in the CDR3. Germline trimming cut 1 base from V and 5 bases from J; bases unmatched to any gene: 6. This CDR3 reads CASSLRSGGNEQYF. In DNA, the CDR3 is TGCGCCAGCAGCTTGCGGTCAGGGGGAAACGAGCAGTACTTC.

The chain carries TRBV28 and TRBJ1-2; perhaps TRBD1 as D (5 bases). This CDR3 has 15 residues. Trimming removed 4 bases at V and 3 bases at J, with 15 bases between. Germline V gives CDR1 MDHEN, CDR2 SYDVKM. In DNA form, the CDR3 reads TGTGCCAGCAGTTCGCCCCATGGGGGAGACTATGGCTACACCTTC. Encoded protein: CASSSPHGGDYGYTF.

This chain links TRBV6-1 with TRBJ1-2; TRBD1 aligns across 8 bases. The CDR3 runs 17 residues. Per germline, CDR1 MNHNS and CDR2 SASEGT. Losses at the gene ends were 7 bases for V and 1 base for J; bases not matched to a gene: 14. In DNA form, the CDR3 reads TGTGCCAGCACCTTCGGACAGGGCCCCCTTCTTAACTATGGCTACACCTTC. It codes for CASTFGQGPLLNYGYTF.

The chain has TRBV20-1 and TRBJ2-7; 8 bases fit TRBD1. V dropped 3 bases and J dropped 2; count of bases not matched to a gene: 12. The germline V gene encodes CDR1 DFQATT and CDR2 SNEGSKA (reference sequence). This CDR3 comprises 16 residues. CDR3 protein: CSASFLSGQGTYEQYF. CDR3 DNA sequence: TGCAGTGCTAGTTTTCTTTCTGGACAGGGCACCTACGAGCAGTACTTC.

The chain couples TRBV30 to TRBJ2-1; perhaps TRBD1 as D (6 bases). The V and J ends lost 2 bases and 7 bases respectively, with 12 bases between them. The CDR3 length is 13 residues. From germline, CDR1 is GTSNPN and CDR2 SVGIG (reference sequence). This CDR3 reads CAWSLDRTNEQFF. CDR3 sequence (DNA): TGTGCCTGGAGTTTGGACAGAACAAATGAGCAGTTCTTC.

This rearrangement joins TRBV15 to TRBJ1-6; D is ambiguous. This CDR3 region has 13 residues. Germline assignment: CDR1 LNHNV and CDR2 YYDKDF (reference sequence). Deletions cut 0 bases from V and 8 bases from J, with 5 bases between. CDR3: CATSRDLDSPLHF. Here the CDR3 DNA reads TGTGCCACCAGCAGAGATTTGGATTCACCCCTCCACTTT.

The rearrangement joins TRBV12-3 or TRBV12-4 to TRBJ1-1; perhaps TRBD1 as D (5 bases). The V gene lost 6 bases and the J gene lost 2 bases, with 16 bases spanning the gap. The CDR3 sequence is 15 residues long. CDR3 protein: CASSHPGGSNTEAFF. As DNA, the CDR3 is TGTGCCAGCAGCCATCCGGGGGGGAGTAACACTGAAGCTTTCTTT.

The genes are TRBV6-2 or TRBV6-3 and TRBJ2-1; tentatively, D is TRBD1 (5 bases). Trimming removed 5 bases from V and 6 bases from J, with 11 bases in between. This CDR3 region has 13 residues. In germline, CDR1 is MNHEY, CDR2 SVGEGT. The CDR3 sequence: CASSTVRVNEQFF. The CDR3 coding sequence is TGTGCCAGCAGTACGGTCAGGGTCAATGAGCAGTTCTTC.